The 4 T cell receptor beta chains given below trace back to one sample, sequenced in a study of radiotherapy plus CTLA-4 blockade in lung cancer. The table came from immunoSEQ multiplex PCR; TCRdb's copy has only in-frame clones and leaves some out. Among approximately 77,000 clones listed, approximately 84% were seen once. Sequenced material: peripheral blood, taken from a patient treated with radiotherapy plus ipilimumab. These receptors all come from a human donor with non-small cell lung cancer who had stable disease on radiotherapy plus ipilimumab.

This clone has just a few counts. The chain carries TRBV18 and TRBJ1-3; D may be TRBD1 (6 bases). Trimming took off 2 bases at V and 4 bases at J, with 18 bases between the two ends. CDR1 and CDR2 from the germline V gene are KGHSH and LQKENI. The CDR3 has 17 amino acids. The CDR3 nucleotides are TGTGCCAGCTCACCAATAGACGCGGGGGCTGGAGGAAACACCATATATTTT. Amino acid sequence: CASSPIDAGAGGNTIYF.

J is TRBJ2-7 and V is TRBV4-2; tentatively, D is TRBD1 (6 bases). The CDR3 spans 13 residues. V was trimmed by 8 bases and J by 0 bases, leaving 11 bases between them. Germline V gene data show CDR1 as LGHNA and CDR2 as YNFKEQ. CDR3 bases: TGTGCCAGCCGAGGGGACATCTCCTACGAGCAGTACTTC. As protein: CASRGDISYEQYF.

CDR3 sequence reads: CASDTGNYEQYF. CDR3 DNA: TGTGCCAGCGATACAGGGAACTACGAGCAGTACTTC. The chain recombines TRBV28 with TRBJ2-7, with D possibly being TRBD1 (6 bases). Per the germline V gene, CDR1 is MDHEN and CDR2 is SYDVKM. V was clipped by 8 bases and J by 3 bases, with 11 bases between them. The CDR3 sequence is 12 residues long.

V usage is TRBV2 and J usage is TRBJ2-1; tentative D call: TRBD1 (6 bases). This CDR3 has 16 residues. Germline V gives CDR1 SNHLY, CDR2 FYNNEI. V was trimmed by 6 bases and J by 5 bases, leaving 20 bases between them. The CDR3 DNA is TGTGCCAGCAGAGCGTCCACAGGGCTGGGCAACAATGAGCAGTTCTTC. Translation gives CASRASTGLGNNEQFF.